This T cell receptor beta chain was recovered during a study of blood T cell repertoires in COVID-19. Across the whole study: The United States, Italy and Spain provided the acute and convalescent COVID-19 samples. The analysed material was cDNA or gDNA that came from T cells, B-cell-depleted T cells, or PBMCs.

Sequencing used immunoSEQ multiplex PCR; TCRdb keeps in-frame clones, though not all of them. Here the sample spans 85,000 to 120,000 clones, more than 85% being singletons. Germline values: CDR1 SGHRS, CDR2 YFSETQ. The CDR3 length is 14 residues. Trimming pared 0 bases from V and 4 bases from J, leaving 7 bases between. Sample: peripheral blood. The sequence derives from a man aged 45-65 years with active or convalescent COVID-19. The chain combines TRBV5-1 with TRBJ1-4; D not resolved. The CDR3 spells CASSLAGINEKLFF. In DNA, the CDR3 is TGCGCCAGCAGCTTGGCCGGGATTAATGAAAAACTGTTTTTT.